Following are 4 T cell receptor beta chains from one sample sequenced in a study of tumor-infiltrating lymphocytes in primary liver carcinoma. Starting material for RNA and DNA co-extraction consisted of about 20-30 mg of unsorted bulk tissue. From approximately 450 ng total RNA, TCR beta cDNA was generated with a primer in the constant region. What produced the TCR beta libraries was three nested multiplex PCR rounds using slightly modified ARM-PCR. TRBV1-TRBV30 forward primers paired with a C-beta reverse primer drove the first two PCR rounds, about 10 cycles each. TCRdb processed the multiplex PCR reads anew with MiXCR; each CDR3 protein has one entry. Of some 20,000 distinct CDR3 sequences detected, 65% to 85% appear once; the ten largest clones hold about two fifths. Sequenced input: liver tumor tissue from sampling region 4. As for subset: tumor region T4, right-lateral pole. These receptors were taken from a woman under 40 with primary liver carcinoma and hepatitis B virus infection.

This clonotype was detected a few times. The junction departs from germline at one end; a sequencing error may be responsible. The J gene is TRBJ1-4, the V gene TRBV4-2; possible D gene TRBD1, 6 bases. CDR3 size: 12 residues. Germline V gene sequence: CDR1 LGHNA, CDR2 YNFKEQ. CDR3 DNA sequence: TGTGCAAGCAGCCAAGATAGGGACAAACTGTGTTTT. Protein: CASSQDRDKLCF.

In its sample, this clonotype was seen many times. The chain combines TRBV7-9 with TRBJ2-5; TRBD2 might be the D (6 bases). V was pared by 1 base and J by 7 bases, with 13 bases between. The CDR3 runs 14 residues. Germline assignment: CDR1 SEHNR and CDR2 FQNEAQ (reference sequence). CDR3 residues: CASSLGGPAGTQYF. As DNA, the CDR3 is TGTGCCAGCAGCTTAGGGGGACCAGCGGGGACCCAGTACTTC.

A note on this clonotype: One end of the junction does not line up with germline, which may come from a read error. This chain links TRBV6-5 with TRBJ2-5, with unresolved D. CDR1 is MNHEY and CDR2 is SVGAGI in the germline V gene. The CDR3 length is 13 residues. The CDR3 protein is CTRSTDWWLTQYF. For the CDR3, the DNA is TGTACCAGAAGTACCGACTGGTGGCTGACCCAGTACTTC.

Of note for this clonotype: This CDR3 fails to terminate in the conserved phenylalanine or tryptophan, so it likely reflects a read error. This sequence joins TRBV6-2 or TRBV6-3 and TRBJ2-7, with D perhaps TRBD2 (6 bases). Per germline, CDR1 MNHEY and CDR2 SVGEGT. There are 14 residues in the CDR3. CDR3 sequence (DNA): TGTGCCAGCAGTTACAGGAGGGTCTCCTGCGAGCAGTACCTC. Residues: CASSYRRVSCEQYL.